These 23 T cell receptor beta chains originate from one sample sequenced in a study of blood T cell repertoires in COVID-19. Profiled with immunoSEQ multiplex PCR; TCRdb holds only in-frame clones, not every one. The table lists 130,000 or so clones, about 85% of them singletons. Material: peripheral blood. Every receptor here comes from a human donor in a cohort sampled during active COVID-19.

This chain joins TRBV3-1 (or the pseudogene TRBV3-2) and TRBJ1-1; a possible D gene is TRBD1 (6 bases). CDR3 size: 13 residues. The germline CDR1 and CDR2 sequences are LGHDT and YNNKEL (reference sequence). The V gene lost 1 base and the J gene lost 7 bases, with 10 bases spanning the gap. CDR3 residues: CASSQVQGLEAFF. CDR3 DNA: TGTGCCAGCAGCCAAGTACAGGGTCTTGAAGCTTTCTTT.

This clone is medium-sized by share. The V gene is TRBV21-1, the J gene TRBJ2-7; the table's D call TRBD1 went unverified against the DNA. TRBV21-1 is a pseudogene segment. This CDR3 contains 14 residues. CDR3 bases: TGTGCCAGCAGCAAATCACAGGGCTTCTACGAGCAGTACGTC. Amino acid sequence: CASSKSQGFYEQYV.

This CDR3 is CASSLAGTSGGANEQFF. Here the CDR3 DNA reads TGTGCCAGCAGCTTAGCCGGGACTAGCGGGGGGGCCAATGAGCAGTTCTTC. The V gene is TRBV7-2, the J gene TRBJ2-1, with 16 bases aligning to TRBD2. The CDR3 is 17 residues long. The ends lost 0 bases at V and 6 bases at J; junction bases unmatched: 2. Germline assignment: CDR1 SGHTA and CDR2 FQGNSA.

The chain has TRBV7-3 and TRBJ1-1; D is perhaps TRBD1 (6 bases). This CDR3 contains 13 residues. Trimming cost V 3 bases and J 8 bases, with 13 bases left between them. Germline CDR1 SGHTA, CDR2 FQGTGA. This chain's CDR3 is CASSLTGSREAFF. The DNA of the CDR3 is TGTGCCAGCAGCTTGACAGGTAGCAGGGAAGCTTTCTTT.

This sequence joins TRBV11-3 and TRBJ2-6, with 8 bases identical to TRBD1. With 1 base clipped from V and 0 bases from J, the junction kept 2 bases outside the gene matches. The germline V gene has CDR1 SGHNT and CDR2 YENEEA. The CDR3 loop spans 17 amino acids. The CDR3 DNA reads TGTGCCAGCAGCTTAGCAGGGGGCTTCTCTGGGGCCAACGTCCTGACTTTC. It specifies CASSLAGGFSGANVLTF.

V usage is TRBV9 and J usage is TRBJ1-1, with 11 bases matching TRBD1. CDR1 is SGDLS, CDR2 YYNGEE, per germline. With 1 base clipped from V and 8 bases from J, the junction kept 10 bases outside the gene matches. The CDR3 covers 16 residues. The CDR3, as DNA: TGTGCCAGCAGCGTACAACCGGGACAGGGGGGCCTAGAAGCTTTCTTT. Translated, it gives CASSVQPGQGGLEAFF.

This sequence joins TRBV7-7 and TRBJ2-1, with D possibly TRBD2 on 6 matching bases. This CDR3 has 15 residues. The V end lost 6 bases, the J end lost 1 base, and 13 bases lay between the germline ends. Germline CDR1 SSHAT, CDR2 FNYEAQ (reference sequence). This CDR3 reads CASSPPGLSYNEQFF. In DNA, the CDR3 is TGTGCCAGCAGTCCGCCGGGACTTTCCTACAATGAGCAGTTCTTC. The full variable domain, with the rest looked up from reference TRBV7-7 and TRBJ2-1, is GAGVSQSPRYKVTKRGQDVTLRCDPISSHATLYWYQQALGQGPEFLTYFNYEAQPDKSGLPSDRFSAERPEGSISTLTIQRTEQRDSAMYRCASSPPGLSYNEQFFGPGTRLTVL.

This chain links TRBV9 with TRBJ1-1; 10 nucleotides agree with TRBD1. The CDR3 has 16 residues. Germline V gene sequence: CDR1 SGDLS, CDR2 YYNGEE. The V segment lost 4 bases and the J segment 1 base; nucleotides outside the gene matches: 7. Here the CDR3 reads CASSNRQGAGNTEAFF. The CDR3 nucleotides are TGTGCCAGCAGCAACCGACAGGGGGCTGGGAACACTGAAGCTTTCTTT.

This chain joins TRBV6-5 and TRBJ1-1, with D maybe TRBD1 (5 bases). The V gene's germline CDR1 is MNHEY and CDR2 SVGAGI. The CDR3 spans 12 residues. The V and J ends lost 8 bases and 7 bases respectively, with 14 bases between them. This CDR3 reads CASQSPGVEAFF. In DNA, the CDR3 is TGTGCCAGCCAGTCCCCGGGGGTTGAAGCTTTCTTT.

The chain joins TRBV6-1 to TRBJ2-7, with 8 bases identical to TRBD1. The trim removed 1 base at V and 7 bases at J, leaving 3 bases unmatched. This CDR3 contains 13 residues. Germline V CDR1 and CDR2: MNHNS, SASEGT. Here the CDR3 reads CASSEGTGWEQYF. The CDR3 nucleotides are TGTGCCAGCAGTGAAGGGACAGGGTGGGAGCAGTACTTC.

This clone was found many times. The chain couples TRBV19 to TRBJ1-6, with TRBD1 as a possible D gene (5 bases). V gave up 5 bases and J gave up 12 bases, with 17 bases separating them. Looked up from germline, CDR1 is LNHDA and CDR2 is SQIVND (reference sequence). The CDR3 covers 14 residues. The CDR3 spells CASSPRRGGRPLHF. In DNA form, the CDR3 reads TGTGCCAGTAGTCCGCGGCGGGGCGGGAGACCCCTCCACTTT.

This clone is a singleton in its sample. The chain is built from TRBV7-8 and TRBJ2-2; 10 nucleotides agree with TRBD1. V lost 4 bases, J lost 6 bases, and 5 bases stayed unmatched. CDR1 SGHVS and CDR2 FQNEAQ come from the germline V gene. This CDR3 contains 15 residues. CDR3 sequence (DNA): TGTGCCAGCAGCTCCGCCGGGACAGGGGCCGGGGAGCTGTTTTTT. As protein: CASSSAGTGAGELFF.

CDR3 protein: CASSLGGGSSRTEAFF. The CDR3 nucleotides read TGCGCCAGCAGCTTGGGTGGGGGGTCGTCCAGAACTGAAGCTTTCTTT. This chain uses TRBV5-1 with TRBJ1-1, with a weak D call TRBD1 (5 bases). Trimming removed 0 bases from V and 5 bases from J, with 17 bases in between. The CDR3 totals 16 residues. Germline-derived CDR1 and CDR2 are SGHRS and YFSETQ.

The chain is built from TRBV19 and TRBJ2-3; TRBD2 might be the D (6 bases). The CDR3 has 16 amino acids. Germline V gene data show CDR1 as LNHDA and CDR2 as SQIVND (reference sequence). V was pared by 2 bases and J by 1 base, with 13 bases between. In DNA, the CDR3 is TGTGCCAGTAGTATAAGGCCTCAGCGGGGCACAGATACGCAGTATTTT. It specifies CASSIRPQRGTDTQYF.

There are a few counts of this clone. The genes are TRBV3-1 (or the pseudogene TRBV3-2) and TRBJ1-6; 12 nucleotides line up with TRBD1. The V gene's germline CDR1 is LGHDT and CDR2 YNNKEL (reference sequence). The CDR3 runs to 18 residues. Germline trimming cut 3 bases from V and 8 bases from J; bases unmatched to any gene: 11. This CDR3 reads CASSQARDRGQDDSPLHF. The CDR3 DNA sequence: TGTGCCAGCAGCCAGGCTAGGGACAGGGGGCAGGATGATTCACCCCTCCACTTT.

As regards this clone: The sample contains more than one DNA sequence encoding this CDR3. V usage is TRBV4-3 and J usage is TRBJ2-2; 9 nucleotides line up with TRBD1. The CDR3 consists of 15 residues. CDR1 LGHNA and CDR2 YSLEER come from the germline V gene. V was clipped by 4 bases and J by 4 bases; unmatched bases: 4. The CDR3 spells CASSRGQGITGELFF. For the CDR3, the DNA is TGCGCCAGCAGCCGCGGACAGGGGATCACCGGGGAGCTGTTTTTT.

The chain has TRBV5-4 and TRBJ2-5, with D possibly matching TRBD1 (6 bases). Germline-derived CDR1 and CDR2 are SGHNT and YYREEE (reference sequence). The germline V and J ends were trimmed by 0 bases and 3 bases, with 12 bases remaining between them. The CDR3 is 15 residues long. The CDR3 coding sequence is TGTGCCAGCAGCTTGGGGCTCGAGGGGGAAGAGACCCAGTACTTC. Translation gives CASSLGLEGEETQYF.

The rearrangement joins TRBV5-6 to TRBJ2-7, with D possibly TRBD2 on 5 matching bases. CDR1 is SGHDT, CDR2 YYEEEE, per germline. This CDR3 region has 12 residues. V shed 1 base and J shed 6 bases, with 8 bases lying between them. The CDR3 nucleotides read TGTGCCAGCAGCTTGTATGAGGGCGAGCAGTACTTC. Translated, it gives CASSLYEGEQYF.

The chain links TRBV11-2 to TRBJ1-3, with a tentative D call TRBD1 (5 bases). The germline CDR1 and CDR2 sequences are SGHAT and FQNNGV. This CDR3 has 19 amino acids. Trimming left V 5 bases short and J 0 bases short, with 23 bases between. The CDR3 here is CASSIRQSGGSSSGNTIYF. The CDR3, as DNA: TGTGCCAGCAGCATCCGACAGAGCGGGGGATCGTCCTCTGGAAACACCATATATTTT.

The chain employs TRBV9 and TRBJ2-1, with D possibly matching TRBD1 (6 bases). The CDR3 has 15 amino acids. V was trimmed by 4 bases and J by 1 base, leaving 12 bases between them. CDR1 and CDR2 (germline): SGDLS, YYNGEE. The CDR3 region has the DNA TGTGCCAGCAGCAGCAGGGGAGTTTCCTACAATGAGCAGTTCTTC. It specifies CASSSRGVSYNEQFF.

J is TRBJ1-4 and V is TRBV19; 12 bases map to TRBD1. Germline CDR1 is LNHDA and CDR2 is SQIVND (reference sequence). Trimming at V came to 9 bases and at J to 10 bases, leaving 12 bases not matched to a gene. The CDR3 has 15 amino acids. The CDR3 loop reads CASSSPGQGAGKLFF. The CDR3 region has the DNA TGTGCCAGCAGCAGTCCGGGACAGGGGGCGGGAAAACTGTTTTTT.

This clone was counted once. The chain links TRBV18 to TRBJ2-1, with a tentative D call TRBD2 (5 bases). The length of the CDR3 is 15 residues. Trimming removed 1 base at V and 3 bases at J, with 10 bases between. CDR1 and CDR2 (germline): KGHSH, LQKENI. Here the CDR3 DNA reads TGTGCCAGCTCACCACGTAGGGCGGGCTACAATGAGCAGTTCTTC. The encoded protein is CASSPRRAGYNEQFF.

CDR3 sequence: CASTLTDTEAFF. Written as DNA, the CDR3 is TGTGCCAGTACTCTCACGGACACTGAAGCTTTCTTT. The gene calls are TRBV19 and TRBJ1-1; no clear D gene. CDR3 length: 12 amino acids. V was trimmed by 7 bases and J by 3 bases, leaving 9 bases between them. CDR1 and CDR2 (germline): LNHDA, SQIVND (reference sequence).